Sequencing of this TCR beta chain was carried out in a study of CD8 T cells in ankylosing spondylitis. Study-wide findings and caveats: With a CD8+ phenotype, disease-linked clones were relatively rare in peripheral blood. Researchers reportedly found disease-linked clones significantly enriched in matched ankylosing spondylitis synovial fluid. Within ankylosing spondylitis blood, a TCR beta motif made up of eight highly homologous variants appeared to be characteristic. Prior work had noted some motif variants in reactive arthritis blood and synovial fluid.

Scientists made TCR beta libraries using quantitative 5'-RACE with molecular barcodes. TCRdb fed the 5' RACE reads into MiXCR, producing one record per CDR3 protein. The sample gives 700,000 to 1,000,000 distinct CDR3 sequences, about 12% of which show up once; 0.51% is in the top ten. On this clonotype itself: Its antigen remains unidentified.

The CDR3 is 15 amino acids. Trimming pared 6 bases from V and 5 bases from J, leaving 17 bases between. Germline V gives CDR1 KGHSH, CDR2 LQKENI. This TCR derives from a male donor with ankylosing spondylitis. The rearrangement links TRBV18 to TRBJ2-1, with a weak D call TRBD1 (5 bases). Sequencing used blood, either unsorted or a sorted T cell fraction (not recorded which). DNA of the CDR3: TGTGCCAGCTCGCCCTTTAGGCAGGGAAACAATGAGCAGTTCTTC. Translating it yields CASSPFRQGNNEQFF.